This T cell receptor beta chain was retrieved from a study of T cells in localized non-small cell lung cancer. General observations from the study: Sequencing, confined to only one tumor region, leaves heterogeneity possible. In the blood, greater T cell density corresponded to longer overall survival. Uninvolved adjacent lung, not tumor, had the highest T cell clonality.

The CDR3 contains 13 residues. V was pared by 0 bases and J by 11 bases, with 13 bases between. From germline, CDR1 is LNHDA and CDR2 SQIVND (reference sequence). Sequencing used immunoSEQ multiplex PCR; TCRdb keeps in-frame clones, though not all of them. The sample has more than 10,000 clones, 70% to 90% seen once. Remarks on this clone: Its antigen is still unknown.

This receptor was taken from a male donor at least 60 years old with stage III lung adenocarcinoma. This sample comprised peripheral blood, obtained before any cancer treatment. The genes are TRBV19 and TRBJ1-1, with D perhaps TRBD1 (6 bases). In DNA form, the CDR3 reads TGTGCCAGTAGTATAGACCACAGGGTCGTTGCTTTCTTT. Translation gives CASSIDHRVVAFF.